The 20 T cell receptor beta chains below come from one sample, sequenced in a study of sequential checkpoint blockade in melanoma. Treatment here: randomized to nivolumab then ipilimumab (arm A) or the reverse (arm B). The protocol was immunoSEQ multiplex PCR, while the TCRdb copy is restricted to in-frame clones and leaves out a portion. The repertoire holds tens of thousands of clones, with 30% to 40% as singletons. Sequenced here: tumor tissue (inferred from file names), sampled from a patient given nivolumab and ipilimumab in sequence. The receptors come from a human donor with melanoma.

CDR3 amino acids: CASSPISGEGDTQYF. The CDR3 DNA sequence: TGTGCCAGCTCACCGATTAGCGGGGAAGGGGATACGCAGTATTTT. The rearrangement joins TRBV18 to TRBJ2-3; 8 nucleotides agree with TRBD2. Germline V gene data show CDR1 as KGHSH and CDR2 as LQKENI. The CDR3 is 15 residues long. V was pared by 3 bases and J by 6 bases, with 8 bases of the junction left unmatched.

This chain joins TRBV10-2 and TRBJ2-5; D might be TRBD1 (6 bases). V dropped 3 bases and J dropped 2 bases, with 13 bases sitting between them. Germline loops: CDR1 WSHSY, CDR2 SAAADI. The length of the CDR3 is 15 residues. The CDR3: CASSDRGGWQETQYF. As DNA, the CDR3 is TGCGCCAGCAGTGACAGAGGGGGTTGGCAAGAGACCCAGTACTTC.

There are a few counts of this clone. The chain combines TRBV6-8 with TRBJ1-3, with 7 bases aligning to TRBD1. V lost 5 bases to trimming and J lost 0 bases; unmatched junction nucleotides: 7. The CDR3 has 16 residues. CDR1 is MNHGY, CDR2 SAAAGT, per germline. CDR3 sequence (DNA): TGTGCCAGCAGTACACAGGGGATCGGCTCTGGAAACACCATATATTTT. Residues: CASSTQGIGSGNTIYF.

CDR3 bases: TGTGCCAGCAGCGTAGGAGGACAGGGGGGGAACACCGGGGAGCTGTTTTTT. Translating it yields CASSVGGQGGNTGELFF. The rearrangement joins TRBV9 to TRBJ2-2; 10 bases fit TRBD1. The CDR3 runs to 17 residues. Germline V gene data show CDR1 as SGDLS and CDR2 as YYNGEE. V lost 0 bases, J lost 1 base, and 3 bases stayed unmatched. The variable domain in full, with the rest retrieved from reference TRBV9 and TRBJ2-2, is DSGVTQTPKHLITATGQRVTLRCSPRSGDLSVYWYQQSLDQGLQFLIQYYNGEERAKGNILERFSAQQFPDLHSELNLSSLELGDSALYFCASSVGGQGGNTGELFFGEGSRLTVL.

The V gene is TRBV6-8, the J gene TRBJ2-2; a possible D gene is TRBD2 (6 bases). Trimming cost V 4 bases and J 0 bases, with 9 bases left between them. Germline loops: CDR1 MNHGY, CDR2 SAAAGT. This CDR3 has 15 residues. The DNA of the CDR3 is TGTGCCAGCAGTTGGGGGGTCGCGAACACCGGGGAGCTGTTTTTT. Its translation is CASSWGVANTGELFF.

The J gene is TRBJ1-1, the V gene TRBV12-2; the D segment call TRBD1 is taken from the table without a DNA check. TRBV12-2 has pseudogene status. The CDR3 runs 17 residues. CDR3 protein: CATKRTGAQSKSTEAFF. The CDR3, as DNA: TGTGCCACCAAACGGACAGGGGCCCAATCGAAATCCACTGAAGCTTTCTTT.

There are a few counts of this clone. The J gene is TRBJ1-1, the V gene TRBV28; 8 bases are shared with TRBD1. CDR3 length: 14 amino acids. Germline lookup yields CDR1 MDHEN and CDR2 SYDVKM. Trimming at V came to 7 bases and at J to 1 base, leaving 5 bases not matched to a gene. CDR3 in amino acids: CASIPGTGNTEAFF. The CDR3 nucleotides are TGTGCCAGCATTCCGGGGACAGGGAACACTGAAGCTTTCTTT. Full variable domain (missing parts from reference TRBV28 and TRBJ1-1): DVKVTQSSRYLVKRTGEKVFLECVQDMDHENMFWYRQDPGLGLRLIYFSYDVKMKEKGDIPEGYSVSREKKERFSLILESASTNQTSMYLCASIPGTGNTEAFFGQGTRLTVV.

This clone was seen more than once but under ten times. The chain joins TRBV9 to TRBJ2-7; 7 bases agree with TRBD1. J lost 3 bases, V lost 9 bases, and 9 bases had no gene match. From germline, CDR1 is SGDLS and CDR2 YYNGEE. There are 13 residues in the CDR3. CDR3 protein: CATTGQIRYEQYF. The DNA of the CDR3 is TGTGCCACCACGGGACAGATCCGCTACGAGCAGTACTTC.

The chain has TRBV30 and TRBJ1-5; maybe TRBD1 (6 bases). V was clipped by 0 bases and J by 7 bases, with 13 bases between them. The CDR3 runs to 14 residues. The V gene's germline CDR1 is GTSNPN and CDR2 SVGIG (reference sequence). The CDR3 sequence is CAWSVPGAGQPQHF. For the CDR3, the DNA is TGTGCCTGGAGTGTACCAGGGGCCGGGCAGCCCCAGCATTTT.

This clone has a handful of counts. The CDR3 DNA follows: TGTGCCAGCAGCGGAACCCCGACGGACACTGAAGCTTTCTTT. The encoded protein is CASSGTPTDTEAFF. V and J are TRBV9 and TRBJ1-1; D unclear. This CDR3 is 14 amino acids long. V lost 3 bases and J 3 bases, leaving 12 bases between the germline ends. Looked up from germline, CDR1 is SGDLS and CDR2 is YYNGEE. The variable domain in full, with the rest retrieved from reference TRBV9 and TRBJ1-1, is DSGVTQTPKHLITATGQRVTLRCSPRSGDLSVYWYQQSLDQGLQFLIQYYNGEERAKGNILERFSAQQFPDLHSELNLSSLELGDSALYFCASSGTPTDTEAFFGQGTRLTVV.

CDR3 residues: CASSRLRTGSYEQYF. The CDR3 coding sequence is TGCGCCAGCAGCCGACTCCGGACAGGCTCCTACGAGCAGTACTTC. V usage is TRBV1 and J usage is TRBJ2-7; TRBD1 is the table's D call, not checked against the DNA. TRBV1 is a documented pseudogene. The CDR3 sequence is 15 residues long.

This clone was seen only a few times. The chain joins TRBV6-8 to TRBJ2-1, with 10 bases fitting TRBD1. This CDR3 region has 13 residues. CDR1 is MNHGY, CDR2 SAAAGT, per germline. After removal of 10 bases from V and 7 bases from J, the junction contained 7 bases not matched to a gene. Here the CDR3 DNA reads TGTGCCACCGGGACAGGGGACGGTAATGAGCAGTTCTTC. This translates into CATGTGDGNEQFF.

The CDR3 spells CASSLIRTGSLYGYTF. The CDR3 nucleotides read TGTGCCAGCAGCTTGATAAGGACCGGTTCACTATATGGCTACACCTTC. The chain combines TRBV7-6 with TRBJ1-2; D remains unclear. V was cut by 3 bases and J by 5 bases, with 19 bases left in between. The CDR3 runs 16 residues. Germline V gene lookup returns CDR1 SGHVS and CDR2 FNYEAQ. Together with reference TRBV7-6 and TRBJ1-2, the CDR3 gives the full variable domain: GAGVSQSPRYKVTKRGQDVALRCDPISGHVSLYWYRQALGQGPEFLTYFNYEAQQDKSGLPNDRFSAERPEGSISTLTIQRTEQRDSAMYRCASSLIRTGSLYGYTFGSGTRLTVV.

The V call is TRBV30, the J call TRBJ2-7, with D possibly matching TRBD1 (7 bases). V gave up 2 bases and J gave up 4 bases, with 12 bases separating them. CDR3 size: 13 residues. Looked up from germline, CDR1 is GTSNPN and CDR2 is SVGIG (reference sequence). The CDR3 loop is CAWSWRGQYEQYF. CDR3 nucleotides: TGTGCCTGGAGTTGGAGGGGGCAATACGAGCAGTACTTC.

This clone was detected only a few times. This chain links TRBV11-3 with TRBJ2-1, with 10 bases matching TRBD1. The CDR3 contains 15 residues. Trimming at V came to 4 bases and at J to 4 bases, leaving 4 bases not matched to a gene. The germline CDR1 and CDR2 sequences are SGHNT and YENEEA. The CDR3 reads CASSSRTGGYNEQFF. Written as DNA, the CDR3 is TGTGCCAGCAGCTCCCGGACAGGGGGTTACAATGAGCAGTTCTTC.

The V gene is TRBV19, the J gene TRBJ2-7; D is ambiguous. From germline, CDR1 is LNHDA and CDR2 SQIVND (reference sequence). Between the trimmed V and J ends, which lost 5 bases and 6 bases, there was a span of 11 bases. The CDR3 is made up of 12 amino acids. This CDR3 is CASSFFDGEQYF. CDR3 DNA sequence: TGTGCCAGTAGTTTTTTTGACGGCGAGCAGTACTTC.

CDR3 amino acids: CATSRDGDRQGEGYGYTF. DNA for the CDR3: TGTGCCACCAGCAGAGATGGGGATAGACAGGGGGAAGGATATGGCTACACCTTC. The rearrangement uses TRBV15 and TRBJ1-2; 9 nucleotides align to TRBD1. Trimming took 0 bases from V and 5 from J; bases not matched to a gene: 13. The CDR3 contains 18 residues. Germline V CDR1 and CDR2: LNHNV, YYDKDF (reference sequence).

Only a few counts were recorded for this clone. V and J are TRBV6-8 and TRBJ2-5; 9 bases agree with TRBD2. Germline CDR1 MNHGY, CDR2 SAAAGT. V was pared by 5 bases and J by 7 bases, with 8 bases of the junction left unmatched. The CDR3 contains 14 residues. The CDR3 protein is CASSPTSGVRTQYF. The CDR3 DNA sequence: TGTGCCAGCAGTCCGACTAGCGGCGTGAGGACCCAGTACTTC.

Ten or more counts support this clone. The chain carries TRBV12-2 and TRBJ2-1; TRBD1 reflects the table's D call only, with no check against the DNA. TRBV12-2 is annotated as a pseudogene. The CDR3 has 14 amino acids. CDR3 bases: TGTGCCAGTAAACCGGGACAGGGTATAAATGAGCAGTTCTTC. The encoded protein is CASKPGQGINEQFF.

The chain's CDR3 is CASSLTFTEAFF. CDR3 bases: TGTGCCAGCAGCCTGACATTCACTGAAGCTTTCTTT. The V call is TRBV6-8, the J call TRBJ1-1; no reliable D call. Trimming pared 6 bases from V and 4 bases from J, leaving 9 bases between. CDR1 and CDR2 from the germline V gene are MNHGY and SAAAGT. There are 12 residues in the CDR3.